What follows are 14 T cell receptor beta chains derived from one specimen sequenced in a study of regulatory T cells in long-lasting Graves disease (dated by TCRdb to 2020 to 2023). Preparation of the library involved multiplex PCR. Instrument on record: Illumina HiSeq 4000. CDR3 regions were amplified by Arm-PCR with iRepertoire HTBI primers to construct TCR beta libraries. TCRdb itself trimmed the public reads at Q25 with fastp, ran MiXCR and retained productive beta chains. Every CDR3 protein is listed once, alongside the most common genes and DNA of its rows. The sample yields around 480,000 distinct CDR3 sequences; about 17% were counted once. Approximately 12% of the sample is in the top ten clones. The time point label, as the study defines it: newly diagnosed GD, antithyroid drugs for less than 3 months. For both TCR sequencing and RNA sequencing, RNA was extracted from PBMCs in TRIzol. This sample was shared with a second study, whose subject was T cells in Graves' hyperthyroidism and ophthalmopathy.

This specimen consisted of peripheral blood mononuclear cells (PBMCs), obtained at new diagnosis, from a patient treated with antithyroid drugs. These receptors were taken from a man aged 40-50 years with Graves disease. Donor details come from another sample of the same person, matched by shared clones.

This clonotype occurred many times. The genes are TRBV11-2 and TRBJ2-2; TRBD1 matches at 8 bases. The trim removed 1 base at V and 0 bases at J, leaving 1 base unmatched. Germline assignment: CDR1 SGHAT and CDR2 FQNNGV. CDR3 length: 16 amino acids. CDR3 DNA: TGTGCCAGCAGCTTAGGGGACAGGACGAACACCGGGGAGCTGTTTTTT. Protein sequence: CASSLGDRTNTGELFF.

This clonotype was recorded at least ten times. The chain is built from TRBV20-1 and TRBJ2-3; TRBD2 matches at 9 bases. The V segment lost 0 bases and the J segment 4 bases; nucleotides outside the gene matches: 17. The germline V gene has CDR1 DFQATT and CDR2 SNEGSKA (reference sequence). CDR3 length: 19 amino acids. CDR3 loop: CSARDESSGTWYRSDTQYF. CDR3 coding DNA: TGCAGTGCTAGAGATGAGTCTAGCGGGACCTGGTATAGGTCAGATACGCAGTATTTT.

This clonotype has just a few counts. The chain carries TRBV4-1 and TRBJ2-3; 10 bases are shared with TRBD2. Germline V lookup: CDR1 MGHRA, CDR2 YSYEKL. CDR3 length equals 16 residues. With 2 bases clipped from V and 6 bases from J, the junction kept 8 bases outside the gene matches. The CDR3 sequence is CASSQFLAGARDTQYF. CDR3 coding DNA: TGCGCCAGCAGCCAATTCCTAGCGGGGGCCCGGGATACGCAGTATTTT.

This clonotype has just a few counts. The J gene is TRBJ2-7, the V gene TRBV27; maybe TRBD2 (6 bases). The CDR3 contains 14 residues. Trimming took 3 bases from V and 3 from J, leaving 12 bases between them. Germline CDR1 and CDR2: MNHEY and SMNVEV (reference sequence). This chain's CDR3 is CASSLTRADYEQYF. The CDR3 nucleotides read TGTGCCAGCAGTTTGACTAGAGCCGACTACGAGCAGTACTTC.

This clonotype has just a few counts. The chain carries TRBV25-1 and TRBJ2-1; 8 bases line up with TRBD2. The trim removed 3 bases at V and 9 bases at J, leaving 10 bases unmatched. The CDR3 sequence is 15 residues long. Germline-derived CDR1 and CDR2 are MGHDK and SYGVNS. This chain's CDR3 is CASSDGTSILLEQFF. CDR3 nucleotide sequence: TGTGCCAGCAGTGACGGGACTAGTATCTTACTTGAGCAGTTCTTC. Using reference TRBV25-1 and TRBJ2-1 for the parts outside the CDR3, the full variable domain is EADIYQTPRYLVIGTGKKITLECSQTMGHDKMYWYQQDPGMELHLIHYSYGVNSTEKGDLSSESTVSRIRTEHFPLTLESARPSHTSQYLCASSDGTSILLEQFFGPGTRLTVL.

The chain employs TRBV28 and TRBJ2-1; D not certain. The CDR3 is made up of 14 amino acids. Germline V lookup: CDR1 MDHEN, CDR2 SYDVKM. The V and J ends lost 6 bases and 0 bases respectively, with 9 bases between them. The DNA of the CDR3 is TGTGCCAGCAGAGCACAGAACTCCTACAATGAGCAGTTCTTC. Translating gives CASRAQNSYNEQFF.

Notes on this clonotype: A read error is possible here, since a much larger clone lies one base away. The J gene is TRBJ1-1, the V gene TRBV27; D is uncertain. Germline assignment: CDR1 MNHEY and CDR2 SMNVEV (reference sequence). Trimming took off 3 bases at V and 8 bases at J, with 13 bases between the two ends. This CDR3 has 13 residues. CDR3 protein: CASSFPRTQEAFF. The CDR3 region has the DNA TGTGCCAGCAGTTTTCCCCGAACTCAGGAAGCTTTCTTT.

As concerns this clonotype: One end of the junction varies from germline; a read error may be responsible. The V call is TRBV11-2, the J call TRBJ1-1, with D hard to call. Germline assignment: CDR1 SGHAT and CDR2 FQNNGV. This CDR3 contains 14 residues. The CDR3 protein is CASSTLGLNTEALF. Written as DNA, the CDR3 is TGTGCCAGCAGCACCCTCGGCCTGAACACTGAAGCTCTCTTT.

This clonotype has a count of ten or more. The chain recombines TRBV20-1 with TRBJ2-3; TRBD2 is a possible D gene (5 bases). V gave up 1 base and J gave up 0 bases, with 11 bases separating them. The CDR3 runs 15 residues. Per the germline V gene, CDR1 is DFQATT and CDR2 is SNEGSKA (reference sequence). The CDR3 protein is CSARVWGASTDTQYF. The CDR3 DNA reads TGCAGTGCTAGAGTATGGGGAGCCAGCACAGATACGCAGTATTTT.

This clonotype occurred many times. CDR3 residues: CASSRQGAVNTEAFF. CDR3 nucleotides: TGTGCCAGCAGCCGACAGGGGGCGGTGAACACTGAAGCTTTCTTT. The chain couples TRBV27 to TRBJ1-1, with 10 nucleotides matching TRBD1. Germline-derived CDR1 and CDR2 are MNHEY and SMNVEV (reference sequence). CDR3 size: 15 residues. V was clipped by 6 bases and J by 0 bases; unmatched bases: 4.

This clonotype showed up many times. The rearrangement links TRBV5-1 to TRBJ2-7; perhaps TRBD2 as D (7 bases). CDR1 is SGHRS and CDR2 is YFSETQ in the germline V gene. The CDR3 covers 16 residues. Trimming cost V 1 base and J 2 bases, with 16 bases left between them. The CDR3: CASSLRGAGRAYEQYF. The CDR3, as DNA: TGCGCCAGCAGCTTGCGGGGGGCGGGAAGAGCCTACGAGCAGTACTTC. Variable domain in full (rest from reference TRBV5-1 and TRBJ2-7): KAGVTQTPRYLIKTRGQQVTLSCSPISGHRSVSWYQQTPGQGLQFLFEYFSETQRNKGNFPGRFSGRQFSNSRSEMNVSTLELGDSALYLCASSLRGAGRAYEQYFGPGTRLTVT.

The chain uses TRBV10-1 and TRBJ2-7, with TRBD2 identical over 12 bases. In germline, CDR1 is WNHNN, CDR2 SYGVQD (reference sequence). Germline trimming cut 4 bases from V and 5 bases from J; bases unmatched to any gene: 9. The CDR3 runs 16 residues. In DNA form, the CDR3 reads TGCGCCAGCAGTGGAAGCAGACTAGCGGGAGTCAACGAGCAGTACTTC. It specifies CASSGSRLAGVNEQYF.

The rearrangement uses TRBV27 and TRBJ1-2; D remains unclear. The CDR3 length is 17 residues. Germline CDR1 MNHEY, CDR2 SMNVEV (reference sequence). Trimming pared 5 bases from V and 0 bases from J, leaving 19 bases between. CDR3 nucleotides: TGTGCCAGCAGTCTAACCGGGAGGGCCGCAGCTAACTATGGCTACACCTTC. This codes for CASSLTGRAAANYGYTF.

There are many counts of this clonotype. The chain employs TRBV3-1 and TRBJ2-5; 7 bases align to TRBD2. The CDR3 is made up of 14 amino acids. Germline V gives CDR1 LGHDT, CDR2 YNNKEL (reference sequence). V shed 3 bases and J 2 bases; nucleotides not matched to a gene: 3. The CDR3 nucleotides read TGTGCCAGCAGCCACCTAGCGGAACAAGAGACCCAGTACTTC. This gives the protein CASSHLAEQETQYF.